This record covers a single T cell receptor beta chain. No antigen is known for it. Germline V gives CDR1 MNHEY, CDR2 SVGAGI. This CDR3 has 11 residues. Deletions cut 5 bases from V and 3 bases from J, with 5 bases between. This specimen comes from a study of cytomegalovirus exposure and HLA in healthy donors. Overall study results and limits: Trimming of TCR beta V- and J-genes showed a link, identified in a later analysis, to a missense DCLRE1C variant.

The PCR was carried out with 60 Vbeta primers and 13 Jbeta primers. Produced via immunoSEQ multiplex PCR; TCRdb's table is partial and in-frame only. There are around 200,000 clones in the sample; roughly 60% occur only once, and roughly 2.9% lies in the top ten. The J gene is TRBJ2-7, the V gene TRBV6-5; the D is unclear. Sequenced: PBMCs. The clonotype comes from a man aged 35 to 55 in good health and CMV-seronegative. The CDR3 DNA sequence: TGTGCCAGCAGTGTTCTCTACGAGCAGTACTTC. It is translated as CASSVLYEQYF.